The clone carrying this T cell receptor beta chain occurred many times. Its antigen is still unknown. V lost 7 bases and J 7 bases, leaving 16 bases between the germline ends. This CDR3 contains 14 residues. The germline V gene encodes CDR1 SNHLY and CDR2 FYNNEI. It was 8 to 10 ml of fresh peripheral blood that supplied the PBMCs. RNA transcripts provided the source from which TCR beta CDR3 regions were amplified. A first-round RT-PCR of the TCR CDR3 used the HTBI primer set. TCRdb processed the multiplex PCR reads anew with MiXCR; each CDR3 protein has one entry. The sample holds 700,000 or so distinct CDR3 sequences, about 15% seen once. This sample stems from a study of T cells in Graves' hyperthyroidism and ophthalmopathy. The wider study: Peripheral blood was secured at the point of initial diagnosis, before any treatment. Findings and limits, study-wide: The model identified upcoming ophthalmopathy a median approximately six months ahead of onset. Blood shared most expanded thyroid clonotypes above 0.001.

The TCR comes from a man between 18 and 29 years old with Graves' hyperthyroidism. This sequence joins TRBV2 and TRBJ2-2; no clear D. The source material was blood. The CDR3 loop reads CASTGVTAVGELFF. The CDR3 DNA follows: TGTGCCAGCACCGGAGTTACCGCAGTCGGGGAGCTGTTTTTT.